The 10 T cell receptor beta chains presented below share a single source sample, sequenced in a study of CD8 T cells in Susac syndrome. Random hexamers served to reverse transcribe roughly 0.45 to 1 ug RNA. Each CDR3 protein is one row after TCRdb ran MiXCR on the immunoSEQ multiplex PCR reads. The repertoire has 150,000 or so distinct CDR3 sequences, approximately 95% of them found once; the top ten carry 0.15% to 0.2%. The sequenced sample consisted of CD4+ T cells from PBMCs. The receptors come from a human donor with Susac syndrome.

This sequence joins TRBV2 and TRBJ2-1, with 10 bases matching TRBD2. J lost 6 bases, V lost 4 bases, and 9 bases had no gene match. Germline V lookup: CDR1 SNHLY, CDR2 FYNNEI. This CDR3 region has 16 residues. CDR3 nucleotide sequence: TGTGCCAGCAGTGTCGGGGCTAGCGGGGGCTTCAATGAGCAGTTCTTC. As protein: CASSVGASGGFNEQFF.

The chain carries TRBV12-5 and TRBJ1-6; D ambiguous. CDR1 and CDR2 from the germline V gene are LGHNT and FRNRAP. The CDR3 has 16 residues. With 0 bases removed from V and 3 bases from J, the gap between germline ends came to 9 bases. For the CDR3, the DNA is TGTGCTAGTGGTTTGGTACTTGGGGACTATAATTCACCCCTCCACTTT. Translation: CASGLVLGDYNSPLHF. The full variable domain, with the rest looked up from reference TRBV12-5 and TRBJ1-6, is DARVTQTPRHKVTEMGQEVTMRCQPILGHNTVFWYRQTMMQGLELLAYFRNRAPLDDSGMPKDRFSAEMPDATLATLKIQPSEPRDSAVYFCASGLVLGDYNSPLHFGNGTRLTVT.

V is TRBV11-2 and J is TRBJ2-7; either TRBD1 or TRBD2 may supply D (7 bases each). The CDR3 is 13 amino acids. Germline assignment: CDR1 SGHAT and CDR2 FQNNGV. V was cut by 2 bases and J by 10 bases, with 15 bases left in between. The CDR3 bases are TGTGCCAGCAGCTTACTTCGGGGGGACAGACAGTACTTC. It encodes CASSLLRGDRQYF.

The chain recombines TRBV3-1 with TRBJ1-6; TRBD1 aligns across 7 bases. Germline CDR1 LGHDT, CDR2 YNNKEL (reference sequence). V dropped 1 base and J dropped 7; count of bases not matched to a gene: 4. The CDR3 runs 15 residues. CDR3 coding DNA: TGTGCCAGCAGCCAAGGGGACAGAACAAATTCACCCCTCCACTTT. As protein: CASSQGDRTNSPLHF.

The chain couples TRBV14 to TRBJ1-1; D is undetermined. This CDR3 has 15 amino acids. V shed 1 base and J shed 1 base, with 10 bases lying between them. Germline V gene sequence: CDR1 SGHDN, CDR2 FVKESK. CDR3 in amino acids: CASSQARSRNTEAFF. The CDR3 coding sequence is TGTGCCAGCAGCCAAGCCAGAAGCAGGAACACTGAAGCTTTCTTT.

This chain's CDR3 is CSVANGDRTNYGYTF. DNA for the CDR3: TGCAGCGTTGCCAATGGTGACAGGACCAACTATGGCTACACCTTC. This chain links TRBV29-1 with TRBJ1-2; maybe TRBD1 (6 bases). This CDR3 region has 15 residues. Deletions cut 4 bases from V and 2 bases from J, with 17 bases between. CDR1 and CDR2 (germline): SQVTM, ANQGSEA.

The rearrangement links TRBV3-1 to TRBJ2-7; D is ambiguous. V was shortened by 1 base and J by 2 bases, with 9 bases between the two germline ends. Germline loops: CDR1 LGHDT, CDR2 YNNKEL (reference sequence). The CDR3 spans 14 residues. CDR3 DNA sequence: TGTGCCAGCAGCCAAGGACCGTTCCCCTACGAGCAGTACTTC. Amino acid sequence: CASSQGPFPYEQYF.

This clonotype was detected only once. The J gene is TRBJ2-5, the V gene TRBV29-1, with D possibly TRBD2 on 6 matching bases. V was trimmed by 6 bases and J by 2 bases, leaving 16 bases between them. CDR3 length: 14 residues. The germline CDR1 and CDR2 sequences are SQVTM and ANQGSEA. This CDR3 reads CSVWGLGGQETQYF. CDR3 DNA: TGCAGCGTGTGGGGCTTGGGGGGTCAAGAGACCCAGTACTTC.

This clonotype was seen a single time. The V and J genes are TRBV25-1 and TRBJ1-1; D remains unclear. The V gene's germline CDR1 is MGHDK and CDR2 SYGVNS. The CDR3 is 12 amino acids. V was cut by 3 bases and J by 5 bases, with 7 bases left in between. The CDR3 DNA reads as TGTGCCAGCAGTGAGGGTTGGACTGAAGCTTTCTTT. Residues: CASSEGWTEAFF.

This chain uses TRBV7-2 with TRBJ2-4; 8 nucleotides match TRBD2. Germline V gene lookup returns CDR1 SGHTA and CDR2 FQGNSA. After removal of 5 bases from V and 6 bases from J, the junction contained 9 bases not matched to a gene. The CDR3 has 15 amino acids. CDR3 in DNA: TGTGCCAGCAGCCATTACGGGGGGGCAGGAAACATTCAGTACTTC. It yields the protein CASSHYGGAGNIQYF.